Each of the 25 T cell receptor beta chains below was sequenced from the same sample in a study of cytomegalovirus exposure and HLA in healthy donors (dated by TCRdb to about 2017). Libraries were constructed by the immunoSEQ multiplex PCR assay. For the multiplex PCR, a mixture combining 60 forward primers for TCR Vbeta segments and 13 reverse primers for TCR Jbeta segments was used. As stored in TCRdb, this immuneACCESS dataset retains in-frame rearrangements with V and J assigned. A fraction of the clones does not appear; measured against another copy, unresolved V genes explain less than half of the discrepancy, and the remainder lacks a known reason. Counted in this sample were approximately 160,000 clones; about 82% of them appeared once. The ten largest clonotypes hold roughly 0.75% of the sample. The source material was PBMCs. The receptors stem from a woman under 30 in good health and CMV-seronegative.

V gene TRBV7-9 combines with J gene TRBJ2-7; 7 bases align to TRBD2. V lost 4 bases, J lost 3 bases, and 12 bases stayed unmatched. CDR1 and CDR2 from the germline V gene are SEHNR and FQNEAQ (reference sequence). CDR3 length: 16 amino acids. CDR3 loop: CASSYPPAGADYEQYF. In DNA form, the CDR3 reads TGTGCCAGCAGCTATCCCCCTGCGGGAGCGGACTACGAGCAGTACTTC. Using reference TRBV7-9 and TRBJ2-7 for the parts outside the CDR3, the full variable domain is DTGVSQNPRHKITKRGQNVTFRCDPISEHNRLYWYRQTLGQGPEFLTYFQNEAQLEKSRLLSDRFSAERPKGSFSTLEIQRTEQGDSAMYLCASSYPPAGADYEQYFGPGTRLTVT.

CDR3 sequence: CASSFDREETQYF. CDR3 bases: TGTGCCAGCAGCTTTGACAGGGAAGAGACCCAGTACTTC. This rearrangement joins TRBV9 to TRBJ2-5, with 7 positions matching TRBD1. Germline V gene sequence: CDR1 SGDLS, CDR2 YYNGEE. V shed 4 bases, J shed 3 bases, and the junction held 3 bases outside the gene matches. This CDR3 has 13 amino acids.

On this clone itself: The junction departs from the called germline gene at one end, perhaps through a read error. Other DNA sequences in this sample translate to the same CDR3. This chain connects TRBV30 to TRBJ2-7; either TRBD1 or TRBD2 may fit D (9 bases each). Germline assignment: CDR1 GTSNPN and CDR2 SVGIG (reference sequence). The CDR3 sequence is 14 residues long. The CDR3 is CAWSGGTGRNEQYF. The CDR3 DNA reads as TGTGCTTGGAGCGGGGGGACAGGGAGAAACGAGCAGTACTTC.

CDR3: CASSLTPVSSYNEQFF. CDR3 nucleotide sequence: TGTGCCAGCAGCTTAACTCCAGTCTCATCCTACAATGAGCAGTTCTTC. The chain recombines TRBV7-3 with TRBJ2-1; D gene unclear. CDR3 length: 16 amino acids. From germline, CDR1 is SGHTA and CDR2 FQGTGA. V was shortened by 0 bases and J by 1 base, with 10 bases between the two germline ends.

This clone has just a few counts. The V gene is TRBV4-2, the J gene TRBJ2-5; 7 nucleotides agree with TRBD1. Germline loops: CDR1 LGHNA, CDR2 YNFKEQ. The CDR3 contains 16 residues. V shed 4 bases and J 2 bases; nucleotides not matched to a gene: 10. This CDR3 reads CASSPGPGQNQETQYF. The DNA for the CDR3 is TGTGCCAGCAGCCCAGGTCCGGGACAGAATCAAGAGACCCAGTACTTC.

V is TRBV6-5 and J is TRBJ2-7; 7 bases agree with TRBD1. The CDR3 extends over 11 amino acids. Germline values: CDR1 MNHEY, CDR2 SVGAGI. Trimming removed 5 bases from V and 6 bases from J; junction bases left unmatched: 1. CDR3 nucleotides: TGTGCCAGCAGTGACAGGGTCGAGCAGTACTTC. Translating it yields CASSDRVEQYF.

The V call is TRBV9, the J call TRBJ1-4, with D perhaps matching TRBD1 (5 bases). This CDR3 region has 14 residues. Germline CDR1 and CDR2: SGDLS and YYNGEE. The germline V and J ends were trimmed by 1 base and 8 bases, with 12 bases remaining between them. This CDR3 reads CASSVTDRREKLFF. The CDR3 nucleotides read TGTGCCAGCAGCGTAACCGACAGAAGGGAAAAACTGTTTTTT.

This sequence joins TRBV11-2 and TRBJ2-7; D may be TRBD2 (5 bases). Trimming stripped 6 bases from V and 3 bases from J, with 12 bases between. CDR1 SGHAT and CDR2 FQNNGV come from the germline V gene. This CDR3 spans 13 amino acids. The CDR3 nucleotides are TGTGCCAGCAGATTGACTATTTGCTACGAGCAGTACTTC. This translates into CASRLTICYEQYF.

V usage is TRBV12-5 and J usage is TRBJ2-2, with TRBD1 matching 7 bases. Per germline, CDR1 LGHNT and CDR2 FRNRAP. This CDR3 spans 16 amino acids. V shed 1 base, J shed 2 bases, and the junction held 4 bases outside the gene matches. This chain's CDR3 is CASGLGGDRNTGELFF. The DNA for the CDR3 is TGTGCTAGTGGTTTGGGAGGGGACAGAAACACCGGGGAGCTGTTTTTT.

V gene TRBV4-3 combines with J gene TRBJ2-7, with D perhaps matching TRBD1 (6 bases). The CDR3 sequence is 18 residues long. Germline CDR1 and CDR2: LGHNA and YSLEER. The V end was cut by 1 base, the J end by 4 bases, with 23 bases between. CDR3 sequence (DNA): TGCGCCAGCAGCCAAGTTGGGGGCAAGGACGGGCGATATTACGAGCAGTACTTC. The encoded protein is CASSQVGGKDGRYYEQYF.

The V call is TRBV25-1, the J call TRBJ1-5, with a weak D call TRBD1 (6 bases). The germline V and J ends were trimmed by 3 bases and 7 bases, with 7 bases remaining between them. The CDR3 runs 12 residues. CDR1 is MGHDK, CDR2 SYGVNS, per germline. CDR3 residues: CASSDQGQPQHF. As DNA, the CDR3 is TGTGCCAGCAGTGACCAGGGGCAGCCCCAGCATTTT. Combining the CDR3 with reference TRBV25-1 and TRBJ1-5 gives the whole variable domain EADIYQTPRYLVIGTGKKITLECSQTMGHDKMYWYQQDPGMELHLIHYSYGVNSTEKGDLSSESTVSRIRTEHFPLTLESARPSHTSQYLCASSDQGQPQHFGDGTRLSIL.

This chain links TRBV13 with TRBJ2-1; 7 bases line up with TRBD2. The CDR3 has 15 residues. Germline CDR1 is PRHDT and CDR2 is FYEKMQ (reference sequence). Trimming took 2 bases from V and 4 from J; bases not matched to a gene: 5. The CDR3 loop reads CASSLFSSGYNEQFF. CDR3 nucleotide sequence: TGTGCCAGCAGCTTATTTTCTAGCGGTTACAATGAGCAGTTCTTC.

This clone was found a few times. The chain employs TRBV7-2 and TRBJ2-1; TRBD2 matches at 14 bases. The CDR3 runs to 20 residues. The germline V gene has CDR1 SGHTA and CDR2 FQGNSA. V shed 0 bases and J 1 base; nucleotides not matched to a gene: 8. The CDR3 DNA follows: TGTGCCAGCAGCTTAGCCAGGGGGACTAGCGGGAGTCCTTCCTACAATGAGCAGTTCTTC. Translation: CASSLARGTSGSPSYNEQFF. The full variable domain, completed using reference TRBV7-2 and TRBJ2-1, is GAGVSQSPSNKVTEKGKDVELRCDPISGHTALYWYRQSLGQGLEFLIYFQGNSAPDKSGLPSDRFSAERTGGSVSTLTIQRTQQEDSAVYLCASSLARGTSGSPSYNEQFFGPGTRLTVL.

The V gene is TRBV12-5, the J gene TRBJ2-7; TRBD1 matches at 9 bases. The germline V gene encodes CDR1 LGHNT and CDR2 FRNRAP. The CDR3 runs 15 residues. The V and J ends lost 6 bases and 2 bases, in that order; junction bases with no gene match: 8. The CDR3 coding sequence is TGTGCTAGTGGCCCCCGGACAGGGGCGCCCTACGAGCAGTACTTC. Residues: CASGPRTGAPYEQYF.

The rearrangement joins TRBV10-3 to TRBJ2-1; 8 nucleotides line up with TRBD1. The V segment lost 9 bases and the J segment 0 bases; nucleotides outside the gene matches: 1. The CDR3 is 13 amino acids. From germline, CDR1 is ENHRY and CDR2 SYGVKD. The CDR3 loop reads CAIGQGSYNEQFF. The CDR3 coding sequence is TGTGCCATTGGACAGGGCTCCTACAATGAGCAGTTCTTC.

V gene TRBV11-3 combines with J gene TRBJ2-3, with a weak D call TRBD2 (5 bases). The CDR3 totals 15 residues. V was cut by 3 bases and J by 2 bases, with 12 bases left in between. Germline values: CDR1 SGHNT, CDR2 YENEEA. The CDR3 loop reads CASSFDTGYTDTQYF. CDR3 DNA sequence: TGTGCCAGCAGCTTTGACACGGGGTACACAGATACGCAGTATTTT.

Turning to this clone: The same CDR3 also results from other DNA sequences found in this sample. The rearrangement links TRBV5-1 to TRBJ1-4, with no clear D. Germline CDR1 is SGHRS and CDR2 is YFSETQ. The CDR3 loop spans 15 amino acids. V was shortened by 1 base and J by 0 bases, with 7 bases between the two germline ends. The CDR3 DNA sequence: TGCGCCAGCAGCTTGACGGGAGCAACTAATGAAAAACTGTTTTTT. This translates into CASSLTGATNEKLFF.

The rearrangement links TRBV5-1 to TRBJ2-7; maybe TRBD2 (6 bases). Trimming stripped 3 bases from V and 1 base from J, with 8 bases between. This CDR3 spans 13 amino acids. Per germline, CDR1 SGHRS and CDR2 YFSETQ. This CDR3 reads CASSWGESYEQYF. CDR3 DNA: TGCGCCAGCAGCTGGGGGGAATCCTACGAGCAGTACTTC.

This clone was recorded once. CDR3 coding DNA: TGTGCCAGCAGTAGGACACAGGGGTACGAGCAGTACTTC. Its translation: CASSRTQGYEQYF. V is TRBV6-5 and J is TRBJ2-7; TRBD1 aligns across 7 bases. Germline V lookup: CDR1 MNHEY, CDR2 SVGAGI. The CDR3 contains 13 residues. The J segment lost 4 bases and the V segment lost 5 bases, leaving 5 bases of the junction unmatched.

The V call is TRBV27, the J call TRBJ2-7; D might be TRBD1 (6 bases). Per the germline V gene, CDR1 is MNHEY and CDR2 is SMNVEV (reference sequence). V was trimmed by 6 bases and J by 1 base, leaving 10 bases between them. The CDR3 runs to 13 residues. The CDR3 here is CASSPRGSYEQYF. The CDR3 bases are TGTGCCAGCAGCCCGAGGGGGTCCTACGAGCAGTACTTC.

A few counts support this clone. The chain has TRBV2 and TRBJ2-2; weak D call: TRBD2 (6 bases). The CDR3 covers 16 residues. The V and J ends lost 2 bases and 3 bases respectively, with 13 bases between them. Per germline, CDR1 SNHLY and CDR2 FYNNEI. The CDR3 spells CASSESPSADTGELFF. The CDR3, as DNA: TGTGCCAGCAGTGAAAGCCCTAGCGCGGACACCGGGGAGCTGTTTTTT. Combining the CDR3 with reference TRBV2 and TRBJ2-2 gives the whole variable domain EPEVTQTPSHQVTQMGQEVILRCVPISNHLYFYWYRQILGQKVEFLVSFYNNEISEKSEIFDDQFSVERPDGSNFTLKIRSTKLEDSAMYFCASSESPSADTGELFFGEGSRLTVL.

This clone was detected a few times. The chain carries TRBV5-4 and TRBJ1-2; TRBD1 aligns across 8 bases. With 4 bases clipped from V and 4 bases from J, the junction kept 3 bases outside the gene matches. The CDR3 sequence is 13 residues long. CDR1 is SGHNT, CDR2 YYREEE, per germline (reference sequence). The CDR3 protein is CASSPDRGYGYTF. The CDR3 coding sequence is TGTGCCAGCAGCCCCGACAGGGGCTATGGCTACACCTTC.

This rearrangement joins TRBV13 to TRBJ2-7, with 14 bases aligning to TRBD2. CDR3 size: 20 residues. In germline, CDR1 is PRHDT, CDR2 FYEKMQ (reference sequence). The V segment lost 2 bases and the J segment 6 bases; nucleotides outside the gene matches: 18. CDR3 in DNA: TGTGCCAGCAGCTTATCTTGGGGCTCGGGACTAGCGGGAGAACGTGGCGAGCAGTACTTC. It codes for CASSLSWGSGLAGERGEQYF. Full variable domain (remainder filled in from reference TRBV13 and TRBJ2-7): AAGVIQSPRHLIKEKRETATLKCYPIPRHDTVYWYQQGPGQDPQFLISFYEKMQSDKGSIPDRFSAQQFSDYHSELNMSSLELGDSALYFCASSLSWGSGLAGERGEQYFGPGTRLTVT.

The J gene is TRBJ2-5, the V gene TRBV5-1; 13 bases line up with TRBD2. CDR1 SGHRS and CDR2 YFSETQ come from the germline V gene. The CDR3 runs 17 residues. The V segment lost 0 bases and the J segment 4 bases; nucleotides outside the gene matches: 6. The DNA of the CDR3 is TGCGCCAGCAGCTTGGCACTAGCGGGAGGGCCGGGAGAGACCCAGTACTTC. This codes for CASSLALAGGPGETQYF.

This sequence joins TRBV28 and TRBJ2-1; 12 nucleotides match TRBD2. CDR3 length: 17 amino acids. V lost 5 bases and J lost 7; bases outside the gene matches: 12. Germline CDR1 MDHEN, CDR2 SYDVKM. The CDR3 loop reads CASSTLRLAGARNEQFF. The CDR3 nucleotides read TGTGCCAGCAGTACCCTAAGACTAGCGGGAGCGAGAAATGAGCAGTTCTTC.